This T cell receptor beta chain was identified during a study of control samples from healthy donors and cancer patients. Libraries were prepared by immunoSEQ multiplex PCR; TCRdb keeps only in-frame clonotypes and omits some of them. The data hold approximately 180,000 clones, with around 94% observed a single time. The germline V gene encodes CDR1 SGDLS and CDR2 YYNGEE. V lost 0 bases and J 5 bases, leaving 17 bases between the germline ends. The CDR3 spans 16 residues. The sequenced sample was blood. This chain links TRBV9 with TRBJ2-5; D might be TRBD2 (7 bases). This receptor was taken from a young woman in good health. CDR3 sequence reads: CASSVAGGSTMETQYF. For the CDR3, the DNA is TGTGCCAGCAGCGTAGCGGGGGGCAGTACAATGGAGACCCAGTACTTC.